This T cell receptor beta chain was sequenced in a study of blood T cell repertoires in COVID-19. Study context: PBMCs, B-cell-depleted T cells, or T cells were the source of the cDNA or gDNA that made up the material.

This clone showed up just once. The data were produced by immunoSEQ multiplex PCR, yet TCRdb's version contains in-frame clones alone and is incomplete. The data hold about 70,000 clones, with approximately 83% observed a single time. Germline values: CDR1 SEHNR, CDR2 FQNEAQ (reference sequence). With 5 bases removed from V and 10 bases from J, the gap between germline ends came to 12 bases. This CDR3 is 13 amino acids long. The J gene is TRBJ1-6, the V gene TRBV7-9, with D tentatively TRBD1 (6 bases). Source material: peripheral blood. The sequence derives from a man older than 75 with acute or convalescent COVID-19. The CDR3 sequence is CASSPGVGSPLHF. CDR3 coding DNA: TGTGCCAGCAGCCCAGGGGTCGGCTCACCCCTCCACTTT.